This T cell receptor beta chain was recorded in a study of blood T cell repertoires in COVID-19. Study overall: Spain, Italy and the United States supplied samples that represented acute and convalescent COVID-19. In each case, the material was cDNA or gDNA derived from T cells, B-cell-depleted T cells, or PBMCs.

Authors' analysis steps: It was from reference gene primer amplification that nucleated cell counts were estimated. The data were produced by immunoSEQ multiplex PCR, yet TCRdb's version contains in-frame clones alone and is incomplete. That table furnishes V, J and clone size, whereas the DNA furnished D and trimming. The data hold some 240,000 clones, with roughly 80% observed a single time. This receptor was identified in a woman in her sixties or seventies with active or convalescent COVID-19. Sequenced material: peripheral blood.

The CDR3 region is CASSSTRLPEAFF. In DNA form, the CDR3 reads TGTGCCAGCAGTTCCACCCGACTCCCGGAAGCTTTCTTT. The gene calls are TRBV12-3 or TRBV12-4 and TRBJ1-1; no definite D call. CDR3 length: 13 amino acids. V was shortened by 4 bases and J by 8 bases, with 14 bases between the two germline ends.